This T cell receptor (beta chain) was recorded in a study of a mutant IDH1 vaccine in newly diagnosed glioma. On the study more broadly: There were eight vaccinations for patients, given in weeks 1, 3, 5, 7, 11, 15, 19 and 23. Patients under treatment included around 60% males and around 38% females and had a mean age of approximately 44 years.

V shed 2 bases, J shed 5 bases, and the junction held 4 bases outside the gene matches. Germline lookup yields CDR1 KGHSH and CDR2 LQKENI. The CDR3 has 14 amino acids. Note on this clone: Its target is unknown.

The data were produced by immunoSEQ multiplex PCR, yet TCRdb's version contains in-frame clones alone and is incomplete. The table records about 82,000 clones, approximately 85% of them present only once. The sample's time point: week 23, last vaccination. Doses of 300 ug of mutant IDH1 20-mer peptide were given with topical imiquimod. The rearrangement uses TRBV18 and TRBJ2-7; TRBD2 agrees at 9 bases. The sequence was obtained from a man aged 30-40 years with glioma. Some clones in this sample may be carry-over from other donors' samples. Sequenced here: PBMCs, sampled from a glioma patient whose treatment included an IDH1 peptide vaccine. Written as DNA, the CDR3 is TGTGCCAGCTCACCAAAGGCGGGGGGGGACGAGCAGTACTTC. It specifies CASSPKAGGDEQYF.